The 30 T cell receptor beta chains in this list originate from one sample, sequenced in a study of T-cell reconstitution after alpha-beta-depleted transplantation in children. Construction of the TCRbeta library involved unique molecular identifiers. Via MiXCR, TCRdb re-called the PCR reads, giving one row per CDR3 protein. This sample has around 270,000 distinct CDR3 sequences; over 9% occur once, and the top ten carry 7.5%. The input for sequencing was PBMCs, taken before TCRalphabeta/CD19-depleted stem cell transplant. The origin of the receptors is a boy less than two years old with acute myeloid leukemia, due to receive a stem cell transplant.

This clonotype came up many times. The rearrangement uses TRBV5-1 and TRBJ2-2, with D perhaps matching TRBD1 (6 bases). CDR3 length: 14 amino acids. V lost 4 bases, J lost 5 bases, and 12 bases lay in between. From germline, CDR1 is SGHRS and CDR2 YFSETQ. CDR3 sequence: CASSPQGITGELFF. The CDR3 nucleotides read TGCGCCAGCAGCCCCCAGGGGATAACCGGGGAGCTGTTTTTT.

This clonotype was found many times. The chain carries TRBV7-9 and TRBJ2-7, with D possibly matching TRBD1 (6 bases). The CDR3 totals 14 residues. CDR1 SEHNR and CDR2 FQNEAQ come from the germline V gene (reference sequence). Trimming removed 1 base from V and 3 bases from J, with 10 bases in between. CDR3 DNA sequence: TGTGCCAGCAGCTTAGTGGACAGCTACTACGAGCAGTACTTC. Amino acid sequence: CASSLVDSYYEQYF.

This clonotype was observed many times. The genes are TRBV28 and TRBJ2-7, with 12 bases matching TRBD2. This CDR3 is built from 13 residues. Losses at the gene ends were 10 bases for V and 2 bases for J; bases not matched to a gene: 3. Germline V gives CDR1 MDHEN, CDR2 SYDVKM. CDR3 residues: CATRTSGAYEQYF. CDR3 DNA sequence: TGTGCCACCAGGACTAGCGGGGCCTACGAGCAGTACTTC. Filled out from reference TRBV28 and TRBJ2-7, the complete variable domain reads DVKVTQSSRYLVKRTGEKVFLECVQDMDHENMFWYRQDPGLGLRLIYFSYDVKMKEKGDIPEGYSVSREKKERFSLILESASTNQTSMYLCATRTSGAYEQYFGPGTRLTVT.

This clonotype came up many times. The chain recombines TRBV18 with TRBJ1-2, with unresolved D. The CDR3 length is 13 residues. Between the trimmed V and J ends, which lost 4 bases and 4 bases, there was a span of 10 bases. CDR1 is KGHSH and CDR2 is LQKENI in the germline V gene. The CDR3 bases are TGTGCCAGCTCACAGGGCTTTACCTATGGCTACACCTTC. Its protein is CASSQGFTYGYTF. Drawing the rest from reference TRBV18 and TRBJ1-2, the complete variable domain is NAGVMQNPRHLVRRRGQEARLRCSPMKGHSHVYWYRQLPEEGLKFMVYLQKENIIDESGMPKERFSAEFPKEGPSILRIQQVVRGDSAAYFCASSQGFTYGYTFGSGTRLTVV.

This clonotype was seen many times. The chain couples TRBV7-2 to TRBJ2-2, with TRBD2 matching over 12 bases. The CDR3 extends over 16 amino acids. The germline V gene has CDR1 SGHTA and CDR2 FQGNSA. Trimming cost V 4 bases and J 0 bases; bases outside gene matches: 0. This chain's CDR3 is CASSWTSGANTGELFF. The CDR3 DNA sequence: TGTGCCAGCAGCTGGACTAGCGGGGCGAACACCGGGGAGCTGTTTTTT.

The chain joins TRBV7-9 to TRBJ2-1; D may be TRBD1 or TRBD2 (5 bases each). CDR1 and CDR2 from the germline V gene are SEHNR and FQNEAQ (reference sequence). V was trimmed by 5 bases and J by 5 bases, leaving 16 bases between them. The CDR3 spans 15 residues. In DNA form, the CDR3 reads TGTGCCAGCAGCCCATCCAAAGGGACCCACAATGAGCAGTTCTTC. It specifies CASSPSKGTHNEQFF.

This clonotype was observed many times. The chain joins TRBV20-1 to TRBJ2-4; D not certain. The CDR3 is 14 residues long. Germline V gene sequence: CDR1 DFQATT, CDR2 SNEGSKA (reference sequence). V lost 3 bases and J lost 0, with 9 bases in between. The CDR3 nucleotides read TGCAGTGCTAGGCCAGGTTTAGCCAAAAACATTCAGTACTTC. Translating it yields CSARPGLAKNIQYF.

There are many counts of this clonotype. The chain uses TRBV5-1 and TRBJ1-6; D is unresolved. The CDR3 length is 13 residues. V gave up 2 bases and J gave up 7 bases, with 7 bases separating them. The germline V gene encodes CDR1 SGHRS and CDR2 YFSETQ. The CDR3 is CASSLNKNSPLHF. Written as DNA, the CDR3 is TGCGCCAGCAGCTTAAATAAAAATTCACCCCTCCACTTT. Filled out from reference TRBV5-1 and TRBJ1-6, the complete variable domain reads KAGVTQTPRYLIKTRGQQVTLSCSPISGHRSVSWYQQTPGQGLQFLFEYFSETQRNKGNFPGRFSGRQFSNSRSEMNVSTLELGDSALYLCASSLNKNSPLHFGNGTRLTVT.

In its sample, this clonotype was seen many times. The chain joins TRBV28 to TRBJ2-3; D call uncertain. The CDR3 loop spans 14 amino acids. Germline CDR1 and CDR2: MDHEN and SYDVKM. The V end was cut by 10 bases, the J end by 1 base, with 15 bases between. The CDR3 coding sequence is TGTGCCACCGAAACTTCCGAGGGCACAGATACGCAGTATTTT. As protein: CATETSEGTDTQYF.

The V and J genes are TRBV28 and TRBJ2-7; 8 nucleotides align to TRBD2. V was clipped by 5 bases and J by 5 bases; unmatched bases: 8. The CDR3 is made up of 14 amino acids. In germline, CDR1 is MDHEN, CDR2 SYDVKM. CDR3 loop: CASSPRTSYHEQYF. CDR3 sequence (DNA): TGTGCCAGCAGTCCCCGGACTAGCTACCACGAGCAGTACTTC.

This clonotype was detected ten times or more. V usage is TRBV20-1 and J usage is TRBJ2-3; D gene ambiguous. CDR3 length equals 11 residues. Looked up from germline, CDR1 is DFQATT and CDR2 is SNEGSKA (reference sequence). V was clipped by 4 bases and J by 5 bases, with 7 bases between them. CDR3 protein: CSATAEDTQYF. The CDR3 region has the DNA TGCAGTGCTACGGCCGAAGATACGCAGTATTTT.

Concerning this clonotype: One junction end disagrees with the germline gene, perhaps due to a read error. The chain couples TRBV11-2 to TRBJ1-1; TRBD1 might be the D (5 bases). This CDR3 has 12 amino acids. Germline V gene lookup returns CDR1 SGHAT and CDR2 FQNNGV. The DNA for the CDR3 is TGTGCCAGCAGATTAGGGGTGACTGAAGCTTTCTTT. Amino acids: CASRLGVTEAFF.

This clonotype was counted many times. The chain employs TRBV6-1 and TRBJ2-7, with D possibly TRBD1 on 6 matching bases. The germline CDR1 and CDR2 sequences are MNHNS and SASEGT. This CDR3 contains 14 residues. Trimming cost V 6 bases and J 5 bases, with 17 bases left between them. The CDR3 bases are TGTGCCAGCAGCTGGGACAACCCGAACGACGAGCAGTACTTC. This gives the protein CASSWDNPNDEQYF.

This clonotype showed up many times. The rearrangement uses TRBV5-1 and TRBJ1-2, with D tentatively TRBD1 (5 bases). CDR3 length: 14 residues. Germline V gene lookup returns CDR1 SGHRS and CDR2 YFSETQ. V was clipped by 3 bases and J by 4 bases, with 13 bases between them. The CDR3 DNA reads TGCGCCAGCAGCTCCGGGGCTACATCCTATGGCTACACCTTC. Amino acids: CASSSGATSYGYTF.

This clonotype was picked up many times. The CDR3 DNA reads as TGTGCCAGCAGCTTAGTGGGTGGACAGGGAGGCATGGATACGCAGTATTTT. Its protein is CASSLVGGQGGMDTQYF. V gene TRBV7-3 combines with J gene TRBJ2-3; 8 nucleotides line up with TRBD1. Germline V gives CDR1 SGHTA, CDR2 FQGTGA. Losses at the gene ends were 2 bases for V and 6 bases for J; bases not matched to a gene: 13. This CDR3 is built from 17 residues.

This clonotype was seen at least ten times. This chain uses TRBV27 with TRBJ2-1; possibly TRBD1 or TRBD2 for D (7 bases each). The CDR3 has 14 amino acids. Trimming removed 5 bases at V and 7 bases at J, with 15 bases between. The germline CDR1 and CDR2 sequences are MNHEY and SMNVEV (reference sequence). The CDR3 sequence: CASSIRQGGNEQFF. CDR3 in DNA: TGTGCCAGCAGTATTCGACAGGGAGGGAATGAGCAGTTCTTC.

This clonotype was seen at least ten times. The CDR3 coding sequence is TGCGCCAGCAGCTTGAGAGGGGGGGAAACCGGGGAGCTGTTTTTT. This encodes CASSLRGGETGELFF. The chain links TRBV5-1 to TRBJ2-2; D is possibly TRBD2 (7 bases). Germline assignment: CDR1 SGHRS and CDR2 YFSETQ. CDR3 length equals 15 residues. V was cut by 1 base and J by 5 bases, with 12 bases left in between.

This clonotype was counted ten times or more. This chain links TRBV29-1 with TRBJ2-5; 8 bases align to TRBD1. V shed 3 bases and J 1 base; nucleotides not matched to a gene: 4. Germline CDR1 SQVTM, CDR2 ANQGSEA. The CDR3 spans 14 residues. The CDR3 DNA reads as TGCAGCGTTGATGGGACAGGTGCCCAAGAGACCCAGTACTTC. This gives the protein CSVDGTGAQETQYF.

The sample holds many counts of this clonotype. CDR3 DNA sequence: TGTGCCAGCATCGGGACTAGCGGGGGCAAAGGGCTCGAGCAGTACTTC. Translation gives CASIGTSGGKGLEQYF. V and J are TRBV28 and TRBJ2-7, with TRBD2 identical over 14 bases. Germline V lookup: CDR1 MDHEN, CDR2 SYDVKM. The CDR3 consists of 16 residues. V lost 7 bases, J lost 6 bases, and 11 bases stayed unmatched.

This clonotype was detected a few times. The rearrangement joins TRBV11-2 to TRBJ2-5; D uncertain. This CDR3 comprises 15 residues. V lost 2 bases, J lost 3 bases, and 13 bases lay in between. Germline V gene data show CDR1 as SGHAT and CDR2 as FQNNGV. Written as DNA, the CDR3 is TGTGCCAGCAGCTTACCGCGGCTCCCCGAAGAGACCCAGTACTTC. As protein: CASSLPRLPEETQYF.

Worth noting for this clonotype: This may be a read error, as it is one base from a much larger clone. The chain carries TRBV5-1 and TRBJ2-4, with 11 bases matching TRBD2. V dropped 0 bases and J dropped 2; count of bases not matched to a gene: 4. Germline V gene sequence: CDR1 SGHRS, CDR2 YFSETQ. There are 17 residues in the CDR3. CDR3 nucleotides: TGCGCCAGCAGCTTGGACCTAGCGGGGGGCTCCAAAAACATTCAGTACTTC. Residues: CASSLDLAGGSKNIQYF.

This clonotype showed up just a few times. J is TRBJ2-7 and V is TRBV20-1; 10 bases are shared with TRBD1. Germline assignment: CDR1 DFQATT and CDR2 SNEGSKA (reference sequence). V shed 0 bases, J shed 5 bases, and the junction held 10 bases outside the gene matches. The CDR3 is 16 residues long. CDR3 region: CSARDETGTGDDEQYF. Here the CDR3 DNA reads TGCAGTGCTAGAGATGAAACCGGGACAGGGGACGACGAGCAGTACTTC.

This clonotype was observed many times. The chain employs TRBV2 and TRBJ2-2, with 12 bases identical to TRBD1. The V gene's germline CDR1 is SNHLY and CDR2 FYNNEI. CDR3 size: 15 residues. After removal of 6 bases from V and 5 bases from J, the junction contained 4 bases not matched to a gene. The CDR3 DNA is TGTGCCAGCAGCCGGGACAGGGGGCGGACCGGGGAGCTGTTTTTT. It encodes CASSRDRGRTGELFF.

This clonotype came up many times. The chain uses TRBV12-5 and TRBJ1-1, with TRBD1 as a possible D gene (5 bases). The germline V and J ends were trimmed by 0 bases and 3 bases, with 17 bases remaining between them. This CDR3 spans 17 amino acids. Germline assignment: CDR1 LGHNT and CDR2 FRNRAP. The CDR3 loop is CASGLVLRDWGDTEAFF. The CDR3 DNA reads TGTGCTAGTGGTTTGGTACTCAGGGACTGGGGGGACACTGAAGCTTTCTTT.

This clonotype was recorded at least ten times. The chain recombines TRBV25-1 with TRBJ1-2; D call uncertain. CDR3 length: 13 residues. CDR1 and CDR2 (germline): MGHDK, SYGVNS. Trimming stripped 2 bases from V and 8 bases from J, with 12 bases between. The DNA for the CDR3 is TGTGCCAGCAGTGAAGGAAGGTCCCGGGGCTACACCTTC. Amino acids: CASSEGRSRGYTF.

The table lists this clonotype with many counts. This CDR3 is CASSKERLSGGTYNEQFF. CDR3 nucleotides: TGTGCCAGCAGCAAAGAAAGGTTAAGCGGGGGTACCTACAATGAGCAGTTCTTC. The chain joins TRBV21-1 to TRBJ2-1; TRBD2 is taken as the D call from the table, unchecked against the DNA. TRBV21-1 is shown as a pseudogene. The CDR3 runs to 18 residues.

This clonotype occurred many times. Here the CDR3 DNA reads TGTGCCAGCAGTTACTCGTTGGGGGATTCCTACGAGCAGTACTTC. It encodes CASSYSLGDSYEQYF. This chain connects TRBV6-5 to TRBJ2-7; the D gene could be TRBD1 or TRBD2 (5 bases each). V was pared by 0 bases and J by 1 base, with 10 bases between. The CDR3 runs 15 residues. Germline lookup yields CDR1 MNHEY and CDR2 SVGAGI.

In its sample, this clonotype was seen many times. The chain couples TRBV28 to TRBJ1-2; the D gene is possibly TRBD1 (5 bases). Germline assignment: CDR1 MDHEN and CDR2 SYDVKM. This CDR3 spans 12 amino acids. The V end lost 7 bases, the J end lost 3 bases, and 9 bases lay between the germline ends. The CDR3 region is CASNVGDYGYTF. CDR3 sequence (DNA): TGTGCCAGCAACGTAGGGGACTATGGCTACACCTTC.

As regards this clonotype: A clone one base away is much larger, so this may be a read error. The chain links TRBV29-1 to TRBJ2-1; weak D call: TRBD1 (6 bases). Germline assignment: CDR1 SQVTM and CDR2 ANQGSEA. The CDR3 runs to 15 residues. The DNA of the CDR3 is TGCGGCGTTGAGCCGGGACCAGGGGAATACGATGAGCAGTTCTTC. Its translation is CGVEPGPGEYDEQFF.

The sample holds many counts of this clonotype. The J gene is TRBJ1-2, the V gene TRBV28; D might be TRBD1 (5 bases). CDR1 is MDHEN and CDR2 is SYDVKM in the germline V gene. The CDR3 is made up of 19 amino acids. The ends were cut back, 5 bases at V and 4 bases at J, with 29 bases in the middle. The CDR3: CASSLRGLDSLGELYGYTF. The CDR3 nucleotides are TGTGCCAGCAGTCTAAGGGGTCTTGACAGCTTGGGGGAACTCTATGGCTACACCTTC.